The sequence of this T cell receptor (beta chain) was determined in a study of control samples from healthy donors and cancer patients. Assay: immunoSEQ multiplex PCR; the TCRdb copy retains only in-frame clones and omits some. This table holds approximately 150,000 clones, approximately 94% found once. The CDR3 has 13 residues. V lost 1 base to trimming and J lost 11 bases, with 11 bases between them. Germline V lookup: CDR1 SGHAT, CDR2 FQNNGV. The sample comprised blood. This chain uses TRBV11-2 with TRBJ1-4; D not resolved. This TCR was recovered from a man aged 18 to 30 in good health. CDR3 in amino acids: CASSLGRSRKLFF. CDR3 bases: TGTGCCAGCAGCTTAGGTCGGTCGCGGAAACTGTTTTTT.